This T cell receptor (beta chain) was profiled in a study of OX40 agonist ivuxolimab in advanced cancers. Overall study: Patients achieving partial responses numbered three: one hepatocellular carcinoma case and two cutaneous melanoma cases.

Assay: immunoSEQ multiplex PCR; the TCRdb copy retains only in-frame clones and omits some. The repertoire includes some 87,000 clones, 90% of them detected once, and about 1.5% sits in the top ten. Notes on this clone: The antigen remains unidentified.

Study results and limitations: In CD8+ T cells, expanded clones were on average more numerous than in CD4+.

V was pared by 1 base and J by 5 bases, with 10 bases between. The germline V gene encodes CDR1 SGHAT and CDR2 FQDESV (reference sequence). This CDR3 comprises 14 residues. This TCR was sampled from an adult with an advanced solid tumor such as melanoma, head and neck, liver or kidney cancer. Specimen: CD4+ or CD8+ T cells sorted from blood, collected in a trial of the OX40 agonist ivuxolimab. This chain joins TRBV11-1 and TRBJ2-3; D is unresolved. The CDR3 DNA sequence: TGTGCCAGCAGCTTAGAGAGGTCCCGAGATACGCAGTATTTT. It encodes CASSLERSRDTQYF.